This TCR beta chain stems from a study of breast tumors, draining lymph nodes, adjacent tissues. MiXCR, applied by TCRdb to the multiplex PCR reads, yields one record per CDR3 protein. This table has over 10,000 distinct CDR3 sequences, 55% to 75% appearing once. The length of the CDR3 is 14 residues. Germline values: CDR1 SGHTA, CDR2 FQGTGA. The V end was cut by 2 bases, the J end by 12 bases, with 18 bases between. The study, taken as a whole, reports: Data only fit, rather than demonstrated, lymph node origin of most tumor T cells. The data were judged consistent with most tumor T cells coming from lymph node and expanding in tumor.

On this clonotype: What it binds is not known.

The sample was tumor-adjacent breast tissue. This rearrangement joins TRBV7-3 to TRBJ2-3; D unclear. The TCR was taken from a female donor with breast cancer. Some clones in this sample may be carry-over from other donors' samples. The DNA of the CDR3 is TGTGCCAGCAGCTTAGGGCCGGTAATGCAGATACAGTATTTT. It encodes CASSLGPVMQIQYF.